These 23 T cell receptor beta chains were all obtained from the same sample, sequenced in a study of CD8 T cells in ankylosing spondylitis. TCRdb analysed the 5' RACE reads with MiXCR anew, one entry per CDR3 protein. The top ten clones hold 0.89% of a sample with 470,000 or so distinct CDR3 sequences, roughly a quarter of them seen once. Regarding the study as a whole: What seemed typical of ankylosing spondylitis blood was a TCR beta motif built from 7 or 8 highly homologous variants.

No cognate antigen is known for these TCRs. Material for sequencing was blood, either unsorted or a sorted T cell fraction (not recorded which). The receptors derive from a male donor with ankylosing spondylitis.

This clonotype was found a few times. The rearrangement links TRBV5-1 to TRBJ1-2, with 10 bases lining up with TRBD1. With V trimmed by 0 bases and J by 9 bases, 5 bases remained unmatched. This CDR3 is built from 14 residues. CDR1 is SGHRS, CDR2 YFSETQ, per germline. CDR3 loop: CASSLGQGARSYTF. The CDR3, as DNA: TGCGCCAGCAGCTTGGGACAGGGGGCTAGGAGCTACACCTTC.

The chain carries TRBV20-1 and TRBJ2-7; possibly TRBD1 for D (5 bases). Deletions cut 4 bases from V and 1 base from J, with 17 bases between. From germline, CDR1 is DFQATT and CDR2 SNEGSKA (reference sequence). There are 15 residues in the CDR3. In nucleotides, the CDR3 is TGCAGTGCTAACCCCTTGGCAGGGTCGTCCTACGAGCAGTACTTC. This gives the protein CSANPLAGSSYEQYF.

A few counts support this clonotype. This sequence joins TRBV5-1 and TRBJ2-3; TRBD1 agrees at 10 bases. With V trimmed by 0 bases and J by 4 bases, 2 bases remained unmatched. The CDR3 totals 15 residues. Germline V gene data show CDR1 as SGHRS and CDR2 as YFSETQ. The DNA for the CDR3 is TGCGCCAGCAGCTTGGCGACAGGGGGCGCAGATACGCAGTATTTT. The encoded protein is CASSLATGGADTQYF.

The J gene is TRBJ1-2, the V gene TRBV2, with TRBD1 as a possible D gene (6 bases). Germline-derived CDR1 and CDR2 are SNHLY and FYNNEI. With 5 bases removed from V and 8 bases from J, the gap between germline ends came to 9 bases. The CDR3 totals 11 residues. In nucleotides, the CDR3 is TGTGCCAGCAGTTACAGGGAAGGCTACACCTTC. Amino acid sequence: CASSYREGYTF.

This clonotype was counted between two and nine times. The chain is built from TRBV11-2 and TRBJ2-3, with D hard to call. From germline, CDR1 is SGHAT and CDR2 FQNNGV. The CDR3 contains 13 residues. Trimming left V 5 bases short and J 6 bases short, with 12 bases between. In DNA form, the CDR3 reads TGTGCCAGCAGCCTCTTGAGTGAGGATACGCAGTATTTT. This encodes CASSLLSEDTQYF.

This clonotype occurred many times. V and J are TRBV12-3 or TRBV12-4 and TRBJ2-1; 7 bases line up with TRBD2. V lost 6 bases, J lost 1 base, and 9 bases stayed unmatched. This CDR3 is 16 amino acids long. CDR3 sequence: CASRTLPGGSYNEQFF. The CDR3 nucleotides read TGTGCCAGCAGGACCTTACCGGGAGGTTCCTACAATGAGCAGTTCTTC.

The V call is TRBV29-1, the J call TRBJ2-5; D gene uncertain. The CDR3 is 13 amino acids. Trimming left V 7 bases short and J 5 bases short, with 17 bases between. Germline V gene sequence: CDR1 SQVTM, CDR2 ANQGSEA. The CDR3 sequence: CSAEVSSEETQYF. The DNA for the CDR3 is TGCAGCGCTGAGGTTTCTAGTGAGGAGACCCAGTACTTC.

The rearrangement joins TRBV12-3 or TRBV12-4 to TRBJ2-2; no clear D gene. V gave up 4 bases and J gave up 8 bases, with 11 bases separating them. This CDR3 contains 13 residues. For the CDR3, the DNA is TGTGCCAGCAGTTGGCGCCCAGGAGGGGAGCTGTTTTTT. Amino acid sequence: CASSWRPGGELFF.

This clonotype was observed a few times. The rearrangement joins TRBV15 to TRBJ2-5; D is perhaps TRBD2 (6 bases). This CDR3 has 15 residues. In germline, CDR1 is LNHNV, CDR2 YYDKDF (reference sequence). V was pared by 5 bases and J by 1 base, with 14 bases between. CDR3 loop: CATSGVLAVQETQYF. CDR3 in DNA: TGTGCCACCAGCGGGGTTTTAGCGGTCCAAGAGACCCAGTACTTC. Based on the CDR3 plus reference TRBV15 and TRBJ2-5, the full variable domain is DAMVIQNPRYQVTQFGKPVTLSCSQTLNHNVMYWYQQKSSQAPKLLFHYYDKDFNNEADTPDNFQSRRPNTSFCFLDIRSPGLGDTAMYLCATSGVLAVQETQYFGPGTRLLVL.

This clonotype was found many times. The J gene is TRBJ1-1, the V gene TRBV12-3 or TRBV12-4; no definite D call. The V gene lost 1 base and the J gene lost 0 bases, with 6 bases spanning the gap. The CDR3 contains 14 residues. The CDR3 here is CASSLGRMNTEAFF. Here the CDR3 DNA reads TGTGCCAGCAGTTTAGGACGGATGAACACTGAAGCTTTCTTT.

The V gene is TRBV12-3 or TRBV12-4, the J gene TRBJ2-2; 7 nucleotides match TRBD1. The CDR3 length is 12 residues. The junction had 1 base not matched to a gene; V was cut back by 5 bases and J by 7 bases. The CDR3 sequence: CASSRDSGELFF. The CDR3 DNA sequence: TGTGCCAGCAGTCGGGACAGCGGGGAGCTGTTTTTT.

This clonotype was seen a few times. As DNA, the CDR3 is TGTGCCAGCAGCCTCTATACTCCGACAGGCACACACGGCTACACCTTC. This codes for CASSLYTPTGTHGYTF. V usage is TRBV7-2 and J usage is TRBJ1-2; possible D gene TRBD1, 6 bases. This CDR3 has 16 residues. V was clipped by 5 bases and J by 8 bases, with 24 bases between them. CDR1 is SGHTA, CDR2 FQGNSA, per germline. Full variable domain (missing parts from reference TRBV7-2 and TRBJ1-2): GAGVSQSPSNKVTEKGKDVELRCDPISGHTALYWYRQSLGQGLEFLIYFQGNSAPDKSGLPSDRFSAERTGGSVSTLTIQRTQQEDSAVYLCASSLYTPTGTHGYTFGSGTRLTVV.

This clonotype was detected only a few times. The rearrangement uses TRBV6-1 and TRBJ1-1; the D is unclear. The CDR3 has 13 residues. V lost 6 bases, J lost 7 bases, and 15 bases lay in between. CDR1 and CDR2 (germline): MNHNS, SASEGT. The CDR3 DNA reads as TGTGCCAGCAGGAGGGCCTCTGAGGGTGAAGCTTTCTTT. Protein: CASRRASEGEAFF.

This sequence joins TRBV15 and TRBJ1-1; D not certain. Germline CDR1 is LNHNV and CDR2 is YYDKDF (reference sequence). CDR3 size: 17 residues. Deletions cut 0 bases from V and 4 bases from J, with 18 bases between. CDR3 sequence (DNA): TGTGCCACCAGCAGAGAGGGCCGTCCCTTTTTGAGCACTGAAGCTTTCTTT. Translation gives CATSREGRPFLSTEAFF.

The CDR3 DNA sequence: TGTGCCAGCAGCACGAGGGGATGTACGGAGACCCAGTACTTC. Translation gives CASSTRGCTETQYF. This sequence joins TRBV9 and TRBJ2-5; D tentatively reads TRBD1 or TRBD2 (5 bases each). V lost 4 bases to trimming and J lost 5 bases, with 15 bases between them. This CDR3 comprises 14 residues. CDR1 is SGDLS, CDR2 YYNGEE, per germline.

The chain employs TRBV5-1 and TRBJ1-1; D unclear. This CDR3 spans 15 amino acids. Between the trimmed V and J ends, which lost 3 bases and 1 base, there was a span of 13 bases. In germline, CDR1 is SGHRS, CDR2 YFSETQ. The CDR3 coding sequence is TGCGCCAGCAGCTCGAACTCAGGTGGGAACACTGAAGCTTTCTTT. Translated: CASSSNSGGNTEAFF. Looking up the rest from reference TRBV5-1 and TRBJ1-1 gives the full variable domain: KAGVTQTPRYLIKTRGQQVTLSCSPISGHRSVSWYQQTPGQGLQFLFEYFSETQRNKGNFPGRFSGRQFSNSRSEMNVSTLELGDSALYLCASSSNSGGNTEAFFGQGTRLTVV.

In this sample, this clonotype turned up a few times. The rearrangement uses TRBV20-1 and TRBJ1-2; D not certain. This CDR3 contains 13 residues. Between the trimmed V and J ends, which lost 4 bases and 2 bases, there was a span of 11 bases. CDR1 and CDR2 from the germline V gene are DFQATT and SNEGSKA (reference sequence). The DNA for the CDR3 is TGCAGTGCTAAAGACTTAGCGAACTATGGCTACACCTTC. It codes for CSAKDLANYGYTF.

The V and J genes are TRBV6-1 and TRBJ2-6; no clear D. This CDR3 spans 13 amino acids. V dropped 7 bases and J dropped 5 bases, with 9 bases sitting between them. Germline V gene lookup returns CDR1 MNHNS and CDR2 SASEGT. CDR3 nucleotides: TGTGCCAGCACCCCCACACGGGCCAACGTCCTGACTTTC. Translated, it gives CASTPTRANVLTF.

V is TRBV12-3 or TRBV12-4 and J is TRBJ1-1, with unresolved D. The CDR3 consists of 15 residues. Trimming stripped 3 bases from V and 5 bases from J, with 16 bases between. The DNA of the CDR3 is TGTGCCAGCAGTTTCGGCGGGCCCTTGGGGACTGAAGCTTTCTTT. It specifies CASSFGGPLGTEAFF.

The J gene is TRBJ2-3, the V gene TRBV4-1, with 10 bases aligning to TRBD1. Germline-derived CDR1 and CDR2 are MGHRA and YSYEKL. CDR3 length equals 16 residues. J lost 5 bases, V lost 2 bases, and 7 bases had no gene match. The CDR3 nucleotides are TGCGCCAGCAGCCAAACCGGGACAGGGGCTGTAGATACGCAGTATTTT. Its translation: CASSQTGTGAVDTQYF.

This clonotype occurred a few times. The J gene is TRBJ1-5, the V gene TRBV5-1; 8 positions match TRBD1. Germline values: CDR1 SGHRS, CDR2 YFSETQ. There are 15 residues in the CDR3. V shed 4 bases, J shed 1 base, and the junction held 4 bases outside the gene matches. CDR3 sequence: CASSRTGSSNQPQHF. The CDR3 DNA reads TGCGCCAGCAGCAGGACAGGGAGCAGCAATCAGCCCCAGCATTTT.

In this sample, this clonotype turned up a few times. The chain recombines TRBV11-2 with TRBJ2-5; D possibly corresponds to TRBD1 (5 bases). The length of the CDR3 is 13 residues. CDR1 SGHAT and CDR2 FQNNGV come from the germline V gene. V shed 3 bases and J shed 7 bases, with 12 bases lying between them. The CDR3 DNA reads TGTGCCAGCAGCTTTTCTTCCCAGGGGACCCAGTACTTC. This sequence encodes CASSFSSQGTQYF. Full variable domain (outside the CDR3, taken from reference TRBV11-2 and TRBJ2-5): EAGVAQSPRYKIIEKRQSVAFWCNPISGHATLYWYQQILGQGPKLLIQFQNNGVVDDSQLPKDRFSAERLKGVDSTLKIQPAKLEDSAVYLCASSFSSQGTQYFGPGTRLLVL.

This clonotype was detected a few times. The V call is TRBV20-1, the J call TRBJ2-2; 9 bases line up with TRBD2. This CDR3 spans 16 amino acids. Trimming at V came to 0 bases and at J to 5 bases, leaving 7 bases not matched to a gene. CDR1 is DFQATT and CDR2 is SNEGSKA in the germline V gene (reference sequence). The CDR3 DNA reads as TGCAGTGCTAGAGATCCCAGCGGGAGGTGGACCGGGGAGCTGTTTTTT. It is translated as CSARDPSGRWTGELFF.